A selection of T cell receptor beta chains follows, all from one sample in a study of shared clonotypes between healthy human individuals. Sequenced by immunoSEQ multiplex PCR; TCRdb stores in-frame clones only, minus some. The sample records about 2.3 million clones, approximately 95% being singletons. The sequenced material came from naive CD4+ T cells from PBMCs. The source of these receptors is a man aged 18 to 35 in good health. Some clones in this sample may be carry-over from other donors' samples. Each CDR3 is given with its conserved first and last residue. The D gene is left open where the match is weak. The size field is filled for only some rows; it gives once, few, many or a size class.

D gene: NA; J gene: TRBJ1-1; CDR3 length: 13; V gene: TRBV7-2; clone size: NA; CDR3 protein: CASSFSENTEAFF; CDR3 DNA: TGTGCCAGCAGCTTTTCAGAGAACACTGAAGCTTTCTTT
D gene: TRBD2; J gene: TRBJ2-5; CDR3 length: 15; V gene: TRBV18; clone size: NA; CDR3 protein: CASSPAGRLAETQYF; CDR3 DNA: TGTGCCAGCTCGCCCGCCGGGAGGCTGGCAGAGACCCAGTACTTC
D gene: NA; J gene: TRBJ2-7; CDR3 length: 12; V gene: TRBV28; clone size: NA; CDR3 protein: CASNRFPYEQYF; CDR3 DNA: TGTGCCAGCAATCGATTCCCCTACGAGCAGTACTTC
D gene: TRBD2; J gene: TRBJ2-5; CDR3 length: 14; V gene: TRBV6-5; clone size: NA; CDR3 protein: CASSLAGGGETQYF; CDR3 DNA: TGTGCCAGCAGTTTAGCGGGAGGGGGAGAGACCCAGTACTTC
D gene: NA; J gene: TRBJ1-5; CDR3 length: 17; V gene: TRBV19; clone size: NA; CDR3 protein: CASSSLFRDGGDQPQHF; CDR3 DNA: TGTGCCAGTAGTTCTCTCTTTAGGGATGGTGGGGATCAGCCCCAGCATTTT
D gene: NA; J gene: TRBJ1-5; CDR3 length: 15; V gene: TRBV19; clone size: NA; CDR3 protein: CASTPRGRGDQPQHF; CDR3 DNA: TGTGCCAGTACGCCTAGGGGACGCGGGGATCAGCCCCAGCATTTT
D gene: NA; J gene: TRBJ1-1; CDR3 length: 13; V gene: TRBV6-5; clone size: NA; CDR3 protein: CASTQGVNTEAFF; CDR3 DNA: TGTGCCAGCACCCAGGGAGTGAACACTGAAGCTTTCTTT
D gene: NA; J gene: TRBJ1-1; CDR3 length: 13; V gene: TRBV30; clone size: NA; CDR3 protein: CASHGSGGTEAFF; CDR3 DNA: TGTGCCTCCCACGGGTCAGGTGGGACTGAAGCTTTCTTT
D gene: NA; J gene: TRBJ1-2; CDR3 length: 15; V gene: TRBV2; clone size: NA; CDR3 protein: CASSEGTAANYGYTF; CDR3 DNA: TGTGCCAGCAGTGAAGGGACGGCAGCTAACTATGGCTACACCTTC
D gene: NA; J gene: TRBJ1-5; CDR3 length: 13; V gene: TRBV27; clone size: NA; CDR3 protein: CASSLVGNQPQHF; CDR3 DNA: TGTGCCAGCAGTTTAGTCGGCAATCAGCCCCAGCATTTT
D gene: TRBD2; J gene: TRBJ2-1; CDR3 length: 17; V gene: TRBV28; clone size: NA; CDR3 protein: CASSYPPKRDTYNEQFF; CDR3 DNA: TGTGCCAGCAGCTACCCGCCCAAGCGGGATACCTACAATGAGCAGTTCTTC
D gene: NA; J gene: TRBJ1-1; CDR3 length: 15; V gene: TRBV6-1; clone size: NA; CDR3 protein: CASSEHGSSFTEAFF; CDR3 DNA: TGTGCCAGCAGTGAACATGGCAGTAGTTTCACTGAAGCTTTCTTT
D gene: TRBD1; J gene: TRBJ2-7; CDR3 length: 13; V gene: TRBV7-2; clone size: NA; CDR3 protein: CASSPRTGYEQYF; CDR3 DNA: TGTGCCAGCAGTCCCCGGACAGGCTACGAGCAGTACTTC
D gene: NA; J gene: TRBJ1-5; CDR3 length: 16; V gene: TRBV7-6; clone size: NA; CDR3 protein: CASSLQVDSANQPQHF; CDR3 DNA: TGTGCCAGCAGCCTCCAGGTGGACAGCGCTAATCAGCCCCAGCATTTT
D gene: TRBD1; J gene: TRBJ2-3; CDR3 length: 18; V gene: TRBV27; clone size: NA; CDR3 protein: CASSSGQAGTFSTDTQYF; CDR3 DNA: TGTGCCAGCAGTTCGGGACAGGCGGGGACCTTTAGCACAGATACGCAGTATTTT
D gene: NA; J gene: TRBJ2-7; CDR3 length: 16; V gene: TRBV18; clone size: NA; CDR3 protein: CASSQPGAGSAYEQYF; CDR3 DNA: TGTGCCAGCTCACAACCTGGGGCAGGGAGTGCCTACGAGCAGTACTTC
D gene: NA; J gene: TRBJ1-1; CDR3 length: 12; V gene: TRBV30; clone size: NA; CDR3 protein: CAWKGRWAEAFF; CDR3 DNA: TGTGCCTGGAAAGGCAGGTGGGCTGAAGCTTTCTTT
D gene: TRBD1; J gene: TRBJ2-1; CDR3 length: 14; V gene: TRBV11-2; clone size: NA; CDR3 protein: CATKRTGPHNEQFF; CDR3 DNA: TGTGCCACCAAGCGGACAGGGCCCCACAATGAGCAGTTCTTC
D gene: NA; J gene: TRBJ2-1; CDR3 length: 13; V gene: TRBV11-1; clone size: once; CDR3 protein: CASSFTTLNEQFF; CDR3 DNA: TGTGCCAGCAGCTTTACTACCCTCAATGAGCAGTTCTTC
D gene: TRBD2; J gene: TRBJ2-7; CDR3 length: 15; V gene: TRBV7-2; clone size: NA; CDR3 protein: CASSFATSGFYEQYF; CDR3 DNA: TGTGCCAGCAGCTTCGCGACTAGCGGGTTTTACGAGCAGTACTTC
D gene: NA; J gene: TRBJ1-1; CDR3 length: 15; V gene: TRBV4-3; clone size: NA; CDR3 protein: CASSQDSRRDTEAFF; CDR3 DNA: TGCGCCAGCAGCCAAGATAGCAGGAGGGACACTGAAGCTTTCTTT
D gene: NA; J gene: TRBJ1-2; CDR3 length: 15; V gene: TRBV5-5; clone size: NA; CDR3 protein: CASSLEFRPGYGYTF; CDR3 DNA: TGTGCCAGCAGCTTGGAGTTCCGGCCCGGGTATGGCTACACCTTC
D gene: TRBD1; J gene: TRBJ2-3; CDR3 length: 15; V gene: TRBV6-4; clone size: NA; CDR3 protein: CASSEGGQSTDTQYF; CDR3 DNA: TGTGCCAGCAGTGAAGGGGGACAGAGCACAGATACGCAGTATTTT
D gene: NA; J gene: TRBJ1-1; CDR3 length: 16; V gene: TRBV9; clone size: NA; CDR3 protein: CASSVGPQNTNTEAFF; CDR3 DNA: TGTGCCAGCAGCGTAGGTCCTCAAAATACGAACACTGAAGCTTTCTTT
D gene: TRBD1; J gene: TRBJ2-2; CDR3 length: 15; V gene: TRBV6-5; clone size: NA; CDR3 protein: CASRFRDSNTGELFF; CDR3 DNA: TGTGCCAGCAGATTCCGGGACAGCAACACCGGGGAGCTGTTTTTT
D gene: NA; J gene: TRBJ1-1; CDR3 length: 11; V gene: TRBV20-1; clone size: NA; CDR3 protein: CSAVFNTEAFF; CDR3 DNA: TGCAGTGCCGTGTTCAACACTGAAGCTTTCTTT
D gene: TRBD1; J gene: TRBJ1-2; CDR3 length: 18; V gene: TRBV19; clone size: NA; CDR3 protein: CASSQRPGQGAIRDGYTF; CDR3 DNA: TGTGCCAGTAGTCAGAGACCCGGACAGGGGGCTATCAGGGATGGCTACACCTTC
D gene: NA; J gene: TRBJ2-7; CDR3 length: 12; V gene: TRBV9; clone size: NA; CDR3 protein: CASSAAGYEQYF; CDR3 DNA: TGTGCCAGCAGCGCTGCTGGTTACGAGCAGTACTTC
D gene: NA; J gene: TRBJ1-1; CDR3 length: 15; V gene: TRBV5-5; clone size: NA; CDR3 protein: CASSLVGIGLTEAFF; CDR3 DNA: TGTGCCAGCAGCTTGGTCGGGATTGGGTTAACTGAAGCTTTCTTT
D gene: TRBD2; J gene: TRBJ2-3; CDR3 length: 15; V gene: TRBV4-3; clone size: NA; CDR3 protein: CASSQEASGSDTQYF; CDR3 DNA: TGCGCCAGCAGCCAAGAGGCTAGCGGGTCAGATACGCAGTATTTT